Below are 10 T cell receptor beta chains sequenced from a single sample in a study of control samples from healthy donors and cancer patients. Sequencing used immunoSEQ multiplex PCR; TCRdb keeps in-frame clones, though not all of them. The table for this sample gives about 210,000 clones. The sequencing sample was made of blood. Receptor source: a woman younger than 45 in good health.

This sequence joins TRBV18 and TRBJ1-2; possibly TRBD1 for D (6 bases). Germline V lookup: CDR1 KGHSH, CDR2 LQKENI. Trimming removed 5 bases at V and 3 bases at J, with 10 bases between. The CDR3 length is 13 residues. The CDR3 is CASSNRDYYGYTF. The CDR3 coding sequence is TGTGCCAGCTCAAACAGGGACTACTATGGCTACACCTTC.

CDR3 bases: TGTGCCAGCAGCAAAGGTACGAGGACAGAGAGCTCTGGAAACACCATATATTTT. Its protein is CASSKGTRTESSGNTIYF. The chain uses TRBV21-1 and TRBJ1-3; the table assigns TRBD1, which was not confirmed against the DNA. TRBV21-1 is deemed a pseudogene. The CDR3 consists of 18 residues.

The chain joins TRBV7-8 to TRBJ2-5, with no clear D. This CDR3 region has 11 residues. CDR1 is SGHVS, CDR2 FQNEAQ, per germline. Trimming cost V 3 bases and J 4 bases, with 3 bases left between them. The CDR3 coding sequence is TGTGCCAGCAGCTTCGTAGAGACCCAGTACTTC. It codes for CASSFVETQYF. The full variable domain, rest sourced from reference TRBV7-8 and TRBJ2-5, is GAGVSQSPRYKVAKRGQDVALRCDPISGHVSLFWYQQALGQGPEFLTYFQNEAQLDKSGLPSDRFFAERPEGSVSTLKIQRTQQEDSAVYLCASSFVETQYFGPGTRLLVL.

This chain uses TRBV9 with TRBJ2-2; 8 nucleotides line up with TRBD1. Germline CDR1 and CDR2: SGDLS and YYNGEE. V was pared by 0 bases and J by 5 bases, with 6 bases of the junction left unmatched. CDR3 length equals 16 residues. CDR3 in amino acids: CASSVAGTGGTGELFF. The DNA of the CDR3 is TGTGCCAGCAGCGTAGCCGGGACAGGAGGTACCGGGGAGCTGTTTTTT.

The rearrangement links TRBV6-1 to TRBJ1-2, with TRBD1 as a possible D gene (5 bases). Trimming took off 2 bases at V and 6 bases at J, with 7 bases between the two ends. This CDR3 has 12 residues. CDR1 is MNHNS and CDR2 is SASEGT in the germline V gene. This CDR3 is CASSESGDGYTF. The CDR3 DNA is TGTGCCAGCAGTGAATCGGGGGATGGCTACACCTTC.

The V call is TRBV4-3, the J call TRBJ2-5, with D perhaps TRBD2 (5 bases). CDR1 and CDR2 from the germline V gene are LGHNA and YSLEER. Between the trimmed V and J ends, which lost 0 bases and 6 bases, there was a span of 14 bases. This CDR3 comprises 15 residues. CDR3 loop: CASSQEAGPGKTQYF. The CDR3 DNA sequence: TGCGCCAGCAGCCAAGAAGCCGGACCCGGGAAGACCCAGTACTTC.

The V call is TRBV5-4, the J call TRBJ2-3, with 8 bases aligning to TRBD1. This CDR3 has 15 amino acids. Per germline, CDR1 SGHNT and CDR2 YYREEE (reference sequence). V was pared by 6 bases and J by 1 base, with 7 bases of the junction left unmatched. The CDR3 loop is CASTSGTGGTDTQYF. The CDR3 DNA is TGTGCCAGCACCTCCGGGACAGGAGGCACAGATACGCAGTATTTT.

The chain has TRBV7-2 and TRBJ2-7; TRBD1 matches at 11 bases. Germline CDR1 SGHTA, CDR2 FQGNSA. V was clipped by 2 bases and J by 4 bases; unmatched bases: 4. The CDR3 is 15 amino acids. The DNA for the CDR3 is TGTGCCAGCAGCTTAAACCGGGACAGGGGGTACGAGCAGTACTTC. Translated, it gives CASSLNRDRGYEQYF.

The V call is TRBV29-1, the J call TRBJ1-5; 10 nucleotides line up with TRBD1. The germline gives CDR1 SQVTM, CDR2 ANQGSEA. The CDR3 is made up of 15 amino acids. V shed 4 bases, J shed 0 bases, and the junction held 3 bases outside the gene matches. As DNA, the CDR3 is TGCAGCGTTGGGGGGACAGGGGCTAGCAATCAGCCCCAGCATTTT. Translation gives CSVGGTGASNQPQHF.

CDR3 bases: TGTGCCAGCAGTCTTTTCGGAGGGACGGGCACTGAAGCTTTCTTT. It encodes CASSLFGGTGTEAFF. The chain carries TRBV6-5 and TRBJ1-1; tentative D call: TRBD1 (5 bases). Germline values: CDR1 MNHEY, CDR2 SVGAGI. Trimming pared 5 bases from V and 4 bases from J, leaving 17 bases between. The CDR3 loop spans 15 amino acids.